Listed here is a single T cell receptor (beta chain). Its recognized antigen is unknown. Base qualities are missing; no much larger clone stands one base away. The data were taken from a study of control samples from healthy donors and cancer patients (dated by TCRdb to between 2020 and 2021). The CDR3 runs 13 residues from the cysteine to the phenylalanine. Only CDR3 DNA is held: 39 bases, read in frame from base 1. CDR1 and CDR2 (SGHNT, YENEEA) derive from the germline V gene. V trim: 5 bases; J trim: 5 bases; unmatched bases: 3. To prepare the library, the immunoSEQ multiplex PCR assay was applied. TCRdb mirrors the immuneACCESS table, restricted to in-frame sequences. Some clones are absent from its copies; in checked studies, under half trace to an unresolved V gene, and the reason for the others is unknown. The sample table shows around 120,000 clones, and about nine tenths are seen once. In total, the top ten clones hold around 9% of the sample.

Input material: blood. The V and J genes are TRBV11-3 and TRBJ2-5, with 9 bases in between that match TRBD2. This TCR was recovered from a middle-aged man in good health. The CDR3 sequence is CASSPSGVETQYF. In nucleotides, the sequence is TGTGCCAGCAGCCCTAGCGGGGTGGAGACCCAGTACTTC.